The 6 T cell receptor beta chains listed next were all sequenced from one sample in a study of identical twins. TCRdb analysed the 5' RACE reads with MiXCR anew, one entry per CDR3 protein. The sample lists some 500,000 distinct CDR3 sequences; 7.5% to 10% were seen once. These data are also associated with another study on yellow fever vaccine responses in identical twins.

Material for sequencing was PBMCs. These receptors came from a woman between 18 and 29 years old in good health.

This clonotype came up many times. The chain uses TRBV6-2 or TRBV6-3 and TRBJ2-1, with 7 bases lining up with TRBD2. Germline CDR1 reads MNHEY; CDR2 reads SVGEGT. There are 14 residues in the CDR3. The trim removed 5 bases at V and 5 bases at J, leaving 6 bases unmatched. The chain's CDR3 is CASSGEGYNNEQFF. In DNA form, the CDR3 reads TGTGCCAGCAGTGGGGAGGGGTATAACAATGAGCAGTTCTTC.

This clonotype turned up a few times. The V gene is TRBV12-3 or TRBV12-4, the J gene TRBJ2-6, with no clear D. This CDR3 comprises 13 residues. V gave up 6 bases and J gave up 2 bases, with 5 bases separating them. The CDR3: CASRTPGANVLTF. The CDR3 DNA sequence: TGTGCCAGCAGGACTCCTGGGGCCAACGTCCTGACTTTC.

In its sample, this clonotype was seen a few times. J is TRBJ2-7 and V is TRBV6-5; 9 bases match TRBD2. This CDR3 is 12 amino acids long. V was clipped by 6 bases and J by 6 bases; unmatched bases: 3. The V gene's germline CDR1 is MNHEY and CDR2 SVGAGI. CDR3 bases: TGTGCCAGCAGCCCTAGCGGGGCCGAGCAGTACTTC. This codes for CASSPSGAEQYF.

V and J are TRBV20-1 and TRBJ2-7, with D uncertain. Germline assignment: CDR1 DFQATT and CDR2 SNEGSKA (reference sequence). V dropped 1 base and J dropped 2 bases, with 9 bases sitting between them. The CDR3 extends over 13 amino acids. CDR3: CSARVRQTYEQYF. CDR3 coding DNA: TGCAGTGCTAGAGTACGGCAGACCTACGAGCAGTACTTC.

The CDR3 DNA reads TGTGCCACCAGTGATTTTCTAGCCAATGAGCAGTTCTTC. Translation gives CATSDFLANEQFF. V gene TRBV24-1 combines with J gene TRBJ2-1; D is perhaps TRBD2 (5 bases). This CDR3 contains 13 residues. Germline V lookup: CDR1 KGHDR, CDR2 SFDVKD. V was clipped by 1 base and J by 6 bases, with 6 bases between them.

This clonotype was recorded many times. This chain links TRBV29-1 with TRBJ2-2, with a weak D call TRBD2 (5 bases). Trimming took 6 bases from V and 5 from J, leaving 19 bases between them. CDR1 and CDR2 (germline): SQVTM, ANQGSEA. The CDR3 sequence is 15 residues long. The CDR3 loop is CSVRGYWDVTGELFF. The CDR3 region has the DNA TGCAGCGTACGCGGGTATTGGGATGTGACCGGGGAGCTGTTTTTT.